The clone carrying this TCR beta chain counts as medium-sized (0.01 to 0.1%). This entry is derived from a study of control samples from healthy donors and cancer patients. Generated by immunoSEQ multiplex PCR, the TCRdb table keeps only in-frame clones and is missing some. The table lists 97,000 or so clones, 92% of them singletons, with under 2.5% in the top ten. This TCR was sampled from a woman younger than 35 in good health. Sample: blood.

CDR3 region: CATSDSGGYTF. The CDR3 DNA follows: TGTGCCACCAGTGATTCAGGTGGCTACACCTTC. The chain links TRBV24-1 to TRBJ1-2; D unclear. From germline, CDR1 is KGHDR and CDR2 SFDVKD. The CDR3 contains 11 residues. The germline V and J ends were trimmed by 2 bases and 7 bases, with 4 bases remaining between them.